This TCR beta chain was sequenced for a study of cytomegalovirus exposure and HLA in healthy donors. The PCR ran on 60 Vbeta and 13 Jbeta primers. The assay was immunoSEQ multiplex PCR, and TCRdb's table has in-frame clones only and misses some. Of some 99,000 clones listed, roughly 70% are singletons. Note on this clone: Antigen unknown.

V lost 4 bases to trimming and J lost 2 bases, with 17 bases between them. The CDR3 is 16 residues long. Germline values: CDR1 SGHAT, CDR2 FQNNGV. General study findings and limits: Association of a missense DCLRE1C variant with TCR beta V- and J-gene trimming was reported in a later analysis. The study reported that TCR beta sequences accurately predicted HLA-A and HLA-B alleles in most subjects.

The clonotype originates from a man aged 40-50 years in good health and CMV-seronegative. The chain employs TRBV11-2 and TRBJ2-5; tentatively, D is TRBD2 (8 bases). Source material: PBMCs. CDR3 DNA: TGTGCCAGCAGCTCCGGGGGGGACAGATTACAAGAGACCCAGTACTTC. Its translation is CASSSGGDRLQETQYF.